The 21 T cell receptor beta chains below come from one sample, sequenced in a study of blood T cells in healthy people across ages. A second roughly 7 to 12 cycle PCR used barcoded and J-beta primers. TCRdb ran MiXCR on the 5' RACE reads and lists one entry per CDR3 protein. The table lists around 1,500,000 distinct CDR3 sequences, about 30% of them singletons, with 7% to 9% in the top ten. Sequenced sample: blood. Receptor source: a woman aged 25 to 39 in good health.

This chain links TRBV7-9 with TRBJ2-1; weak D call: TRBD2 (6 bases). Trimming left V 6 bases short and J 9 bases short, with 15 bases between. Germline lookup yields CDR1 SEHNR and CDR2 FQNEAQ (reference sequence). This CDR3 is built from 13 residues. In DNA, the CDR3 is TGTGCCAGCAGTATCCCTAGCGACACTGAGCAGTTCTTC. Protein: CASSIPSDTEQFF.

This clonotype was seen a few times. The rearrangement joins TRBV4-2 to TRBJ2-5; D gene uncertain. In germline, CDR1 is LGHNA, CDR2 YNFKEQ. The CDR3 extends over 13 amino acids. Deletions cut 6 bases from V and 3 bases from J, with 11 bases between. The CDR3 protein is CASSGEEEETQYF. As DNA, the CDR3 is TGTGCCAGCAGTGGAGAAGAGGAAGAGACCCAGTACTTC.

This clonotype was counted a few times. The chain links TRBV20-1 to TRBJ2-1; 8 bases are shared with TRBD1. This CDR3 is 14 amino acids long. Germline V lookup: CDR1 DFQATT, CDR2 SNEGSKA (reference sequence). Trimming cost V 6 bases and J 0 bases; bases outside gene matches: 4. CDR3 DNA sequence: TGCAGTGCGAGTGACAGGGGCTCCTACAATGAGCAGTTCTTC. Protein sequence: CSASDRGSYNEQFF.

This clonotype has just a few counts. The genes are TRBV2 and TRBJ2-5, with a possible D match to TRBD2 (6 bases). This CDR3 contains 14 residues. V lost 6 bases to trimming and J lost 11 bases, with 22 bases between them. The germline CDR1 and CDR2 sequences are SNHLY and FYNNEI. The CDR3 region is CASREGLSFAGQYF. CDR3 DNA sequence: TGTGCCAGCAGGGAGGGGCTGTCATTCGCGGGACAGTACTTC.

V usage is TRBV15 and J usage is TRBJ1-5; 7 nucleotides line up with TRBD1. The CDR3 contains 15 residues. V trimming: 4 bases; J trimming: 0 bases; junction bases outside the gene matches: 3. Germline assignment: CDR1 LNHNV and CDR2 YYDKDF (reference sequence). CDR3 amino acids: CATSTAGGSNQPQHF. The CDR3 DNA reads as TGTGCCACCAGCACAGCAGGGGGTAGCAATCAGCCCCAGCATTTT.

As to this clonotype: The CDR3 end shows no conserved phenylalanine or tryptophan, and so a read error is likely. V gene TRBV25-1 combines with J gene TRBJ2-2; D remains ambiguous. Germline V CDR1 and CDR2: MGHDK, SYGVNS. This CDR3 is 12 amino acids long. V shed 11 bases and J shed 1 base, with 8 bases lying between them. The CDR3 DNA follows: TGTGCCGTCTCCGGGAACACCGGGGAGCTGTTTTGT. It yields the protein CAVSGNTGELFC.

About this clonotype: This may arise from a read error, as a much more abundant clone is one base away. V and J are TRBV6-6 and TRBJ2-7, with D possibly matching TRBD2 (6 bases). The V gene's germline CDR1 is MNHNY and CDR2 SVGAGI (reference sequence). The CDR3 totals 12 residues. In DNA form, the CDR3 reads TGTACCAGCAGTTACTTAGCGGACGAGCAGTACTTC. Its protein is CTSSYLADEQYF.

This chain uses TRBV6-1 with TRBJ2-5; D gene uncertain. Trimming removed 0 bases at V and 1 base at J, with 12 bases between. The CDR3 length is 16 residues. Germline V gene lookup returns CDR1 MNHNS and CDR2 SASEGT. The CDR3 coding sequence is TGTGCCAGCAGTGAAGCAGCCGGGCGGCCCCAAGAGACCCAGTACTTC. Translation: CASSEAAGRPQETQYF.

This chain joins TRBV27 and TRBJ1-6, with D unresolved. CDR1 is MNHEY, CDR2 SMNVEV, per germline (reference sequence). This CDR3 region has 16 residues. Trimming took 0 bases from V and 6 from J, leaving 12 bases between them. CDR3 region: CASSLSLYRSNSPLHF. DNA of the CDR3: TGTGCCAGCAGTTTATCGCTCTATAGGAGTAATTCACCCCTCCACTTT.

This clonotype was found many times. The chain links TRBV7-2 to TRBJ2-7, with D possibly TRBD2 on 6 matching bases. The CDR3 is 15 amino acids. V lost 2 bases to trimming and J lost 1 base, with 12 bases between them. The germline CDR1 and CDR2 sequences are SGHTA and FQGNSA. The CDR3 sequence is CASSLSAGPSYEQYF. The DNA for the CDR3 is TGTGCCAGCAGCTTATCGGCGGGGCCATCCTACGAGCAGTACTTC.

This clonotype was found a few times. J is TRBJ2-5 and V is TRBV7-2; possible D gene TRBD2, 5 bases. The CDR3 extends over 14 amino acids. V was cut by 4 bases and J by 2 bases, with 11 bases left in between. The germline CDR1 and CDR2 sequences are SGHTA and FQGNSA. The CDR3 sequence: CASSSRSGQETQYF. CDR3 DNA: TGTGCCAGCAGCTCCCGGTCGGGACAAGAGACCCAGTACTTC.

This clonotype was counted ten times or more. The chain couples TRBV20-1 to TRBJ1-2, with a weak D call TRBD1 (6 bases). The V end lost 3 bases, the J end lost 4 bases, and 21 bases lay between the germline ends. The length of the CDR3 is 16 residues. Germline V gene sequence: CDR1 DFQATT, CDR2 SNEGSKA (reference sequence). CDR3 DNA: TGCAGTGCTAGGGCGGAGACGGCGGGGACACGCTATGGCTACACCTTC. It translates to CSARAETAGTRYGYTF.

In DNA, the CDR3 is TGTGCCAGCAGTGAAGCTTCCAGGGGTAACACTGAAGCTTTCTTT. It is translated as CASSEASRGNTEAFF. The chain links TRBV2 to TRBJ1-1, with D possibly TRBD1 on 6 matching bases. CDR1 is SNHLY, CDR2 FYNNEI, per germline. Trimming shortened V by 0 bases and J by 2 bases, and 10 bases separated the two germline ends. This CDR3 has 15 residues.

The chain carries TRBV6-2 or TRBV6-3 and TRBJ2-5; possible D gene TRBD2, 6 bases. This CDR3 comprises 14 residues. Germline V gives CDR1 MNHEY, CDR2 SVGEGT. The V end lost 4 bases, the J end lost 7 bases, and 16 bases lay between the germline ends. CDR3 nucleotides: TGTGCCAGCAGTTCCCCGGGCGGGAAAGGGACCCAGTACTTC. Residues: CASSSPGGKGTQYF.

This clonotype showed up just a few times. The chain uses TRBV6-2 or TRBV6-3 and TRBJ2-5; D remains unclear. Germline lookup yields CDR1 MNHEY and CDR2 SVGEGT. The V gene lost 5 bases and the J gene lost 2 bases, with 12 bases spanning the gap. This CDR3 is 14 amino acids long. CDR3 sequence (DNA): TGTGCCAGCAGTGAACGTTCGAGACAAGAGACCCAGTACTTC. The encoded protein is CASSERSRQETQYF.

This clonotype came up a few times. The V gene is TRBV5-6, the J gene TRBJ2-1, with unresolved D. V was pared by 8 bases and J by 3 bases, with 12 bases between. Germline-derived CDR1 and CDR2 are SGHDT and YYEEEE. The CDR3 is 13 amino acids. CDR3 in amino acids: CASTGSHYNEQFF. The CDR3 DNA reads as TGTGCCAGTACCGGGTCACACTACAATGAGCAGTTCTTC. Full variable domain (rest looked up from reference TRBV5-6 and TRBJ2-1): DAGVTQSPTHLIKTRGQQVTLRCSPKSGHDTVSWYQQALGQGPQFIFQYYEEEERQRGNFPDRFSGHQFPNYSSELNVNALLLGDSALYLCASTGSHYNEQFFGPGTRLTVL.

The V gene is TRBV7-2, the J gene TRBJ1-1; maybe TRBD1 (5 bases). The CDR3 is 13 residues long. Trimming shortened V by 5 bases and J by 10 bases, and 17 bases separated the two germline ends. Germline values: CDR1 SGHTA, CDR2 FQGNSA. In DNA, the CDR3 is TGTGCCAGCAGCCAATCCCAGGGAGGTGTAGCTTTCTTT. Translating it yields CASSQSQGGVAFF.

Comment on this clonotype: A single base separates this from a much larger clone, so it may be a read error. In this CDR3 the conserved last residue, phenylalanine or tryptophan, is missing, so a read error is likely. V usage is TRBV28 and J usage is TRBJ2-5; TRBD2 is a possible D gene (6 bases). The V and J ends lost 7 bases and 2 bases respectively, with 8 bases between them. This CDR3 contains 12 residues. CDR1 and CDR2 (germline): MDHEN, SYDVKM. Here the CDR3 reads CASKAGQETQYC. CDR3 coding DNA: TGTGCCAGCAAGGCGGGACAAGAGACCCAGTACTGC.

This sequence joins TRBV24-1 and TRBJ2-2, with D possibly TRBD2 on 6 matching bases. V lost 1 base to trimming and J lost 3 bases, with 14 bases between them. The CDR3 consists of 17 residues. Germline V gene lookup returns CDR1 KGHDR and CDR2 SFDVKD. Here the CDR3 DNA reads TGTGCCACCAGTGATTTAGGCGGAGGGGATTACACCGGGGAGCTGTTTTTT. This codes for CATSDLGGGDYTGELFF.

This clonotype was found a few times. The V call is TRBV20-1, the J call TRBJ2-1; possible D gene TRBD1, 5 bases. Per germline, CDR1 DFQATT and CDR2 SNEGSKA (reference sequence). CDR3 length: 14 residues. The V end was cut by 0 bases, the J end by 5 bases, with 11 bases between. The CDR3 nucleotides are TGCAGTGCTAGAGATCCAGGGATAAACAATGAGCAGTTCTTC. It specifies CSARDPGINNEQFF.

This clonotype was observed many times. The chain uses TRBV10-3 and TRBJ2-5, with 9 positions matching TRBD2. CDR1 and CDR2 from the germline V gene are ENHRY and SYGVKD. Losses at the gene ends were 6 bases for V and 1 base for J; bases not matched to a gene: 3. This CDR3 spans 14 amino acids. CDR3 sequence: CAIRSGGPQETQYF. In nucleotides, the CDR3 is TGTGCCATCAGAAGCGGGGGGCCCCAAGAGACCCAGTACTTC.